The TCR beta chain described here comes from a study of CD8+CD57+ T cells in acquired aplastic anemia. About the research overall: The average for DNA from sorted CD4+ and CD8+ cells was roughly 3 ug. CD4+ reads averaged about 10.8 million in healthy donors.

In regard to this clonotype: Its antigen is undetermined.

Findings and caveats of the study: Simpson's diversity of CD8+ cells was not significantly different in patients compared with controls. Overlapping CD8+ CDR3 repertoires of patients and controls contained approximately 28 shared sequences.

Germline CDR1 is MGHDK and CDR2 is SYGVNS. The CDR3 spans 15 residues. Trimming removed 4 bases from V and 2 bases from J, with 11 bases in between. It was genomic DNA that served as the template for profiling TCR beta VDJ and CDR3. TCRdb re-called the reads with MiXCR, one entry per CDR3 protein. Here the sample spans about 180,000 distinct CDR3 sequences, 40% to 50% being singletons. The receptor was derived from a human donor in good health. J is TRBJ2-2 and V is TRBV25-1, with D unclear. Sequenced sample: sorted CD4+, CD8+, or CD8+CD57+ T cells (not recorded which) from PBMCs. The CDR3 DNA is TGTGCCAGCAGTGGCCGAATTTCAAACACCGGGGAGCTGTTTTTT. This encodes CASSGRISNTGELFF.